The 9 T cell receptor beta chains in this list originate from one sample, sequenced in a study of shared clonotypes between healthy human individuals. CD45RO-negative cells were positively selected for CCR7, leaving out terminally differentiated effector memory CD45RA+ cells. The method was immunoSEQ multiplex PCR; TCRdb's version includes in-frame clones alone and lacks a portion of them. There are more than 500,000 clones in the sample; roughly 95% occur only once, and about 0.11% lies in the top ten. The specimen was naive CD8+ T cells sorted from blood. The receptors shown here come from a woman aged 25 to 39 in good health.

The gene calls are TRBV4-1 and TRBJ2-7, with 11 bases fitting TRBD2. Germline loops: CDR1 MGHRA, CDR2 YSYEKL. V dropped 1 base and J dropped 2; count of bases not matched to a gene: 4. The CDR3 is made up of 16 amino acids. The CDR3 protein is CASSQVTSGSPYEQYF. CDR3 nucleotides: TGCGCCAGCAGCCAAGTAACTAGCGGGAGCCCCTACGAGCAGTACTTC.

The rearrangement joins TRBV5-4 to TRBJ1-1; TRBD1 might be the D (5 bases). This CDR3 is 14 amino acids long. CDR1 is SGHNT and CDR2 is YYREEE in the germline V gene (reference sequence). The ends were cut back, 0 bases at V and 5 bases at J, with 11 bases in the middle. CDR3 coding DNA: TGTGCCAGCAGCTTGGATCGGGGGTTAACTGAAGCTTTCTTT. Translated: CASSLDRGLTEAFF.

The chain couples TRBV2 to TRBJ2-1; D may be TRBD2 (6 bases). The CDR3 totals 17 residues. Germline V gives CDR1 SNHLY, CDR2 FYNNEI. V gave up 1 base and J gave up 0 bases, with 13 bases separating them. The CDR3 DNA follows: TGTGCCAGCAGTGAAGAGGGGACCGGGAGCTCCTACAATGAGCAGTTCTTC. Its translation is CASSEEGTGSSYNEQFF.

The CDR3 DNA reads TGTGCCAGCAGCTTAGCGCAGTCAGGGGACGGCGGCTACACCTTC. This sequence encodes CASSLAQSGDGGYTF. The rearrangement links TRBV7-9 to TRBJ1-2; D is possibly TRBD1 (6 bases). The V end lost 0 bases, the J end lost 8 bases, and 16 bases lay between the germline ends. Germline V gives CDR1 SEHNR, CDR2 FQNEAQ (reference sequence). This CDR3 has 15 residues.

The chain joins TRBV27 to TRBJ1-3, with D possibly TRBD1 on 5 matching bases. Germline CDR1 is MNHEY and CDR2 is SMNVEV (reference sequence). This CDR3 has 16 amino acids. The V end was cut by 0 bases, the J end by 4 bases, with 13 bases between. The CDR3: CASSLSGVYSGNTIYF. CDR3 sequence (DNA): TGTGCCAGCAGTTTATCAGGGGTCTACTCCGGAAACACCATATATTTT.

The rearrangement links TRBV4-1 to TRBJ2-1; 7 bases map to TRBD2. The V gene end was trimmed by 1 base and the J gene end by 0 bases; junction bases not matched to a gene: 0. Per the germline V gene, CDR1 is MGHRA and CDR2 is YSYEKL. CDR3 length: 15 amino acids. The CDR3 spells CASSQGGGSYNEQFF. Written as DNA, the CDR3 is TGCGCCAGCAGCCAAGGCGGGGGCTCCTACAATGAGCAGTTCTTC.

The CDR3 spells CASSLQGPIYSNQPQHF. CDR3 coding DNA: TGTGCCAGCAGTTTACAGGGACCCATATATAGCAATCAGCCCCAGCATTTT. The chain is built from TRBV28 and TRBJ1-5; perhaps TRBD1 as D (5 bases). CDR1 is MDHEN and CDR2 is SYDVKM in the germline V gene. Trimming cost V 2 bases and J 0 bases, with 14 bases left between them. CDR3 length: 17 amino acids.

CDR3 in amino acids: CASSPDFRNQPQHF. In nucleotides, the CDR3 is TGTGCCAGCAGCCCCGACTTCCGCAATCAGCCCCAGCATTTT. This rearrangement joins TRBV5-8 to TRBJ1-5; D is unclear. The CDR3 has 14 amino acids. The germline CDR1 and CDR2 sequences are SGHTS and YDEGEE. V was shortened by 4 bases and J by 2 bases, with 10 bases between the two germline ends.

The chain combines TRBV28 with TRBJ2-2, with D unclear. This CDR3 is built from 13 residues. The ends were cut back, 5 bases at V and 1 base at J, with 5 bases in the middle. The germline V gene has CDR1 MDHEN and CDR2 SYDVKM. DNA for the CDR3: TGTGCCAGCAGTATTATGAACACCGGGGAGCTGTTTTTT. This encodes CASSIMNTGELFF.